This paragraph reports one TCR beta chain. Its antigen is still unknown. The study drew donors from healthy Caucasian individuals in Russia aged roughly 6 to 90. The authors isolated at least 6.5 million PBMCs per sample. The CDR3 is made up of 15 amino acids. Trimming shortened V by 6 bases and J by 6 bases, and 17 bases separated the two germline ends. CDR1 and CDR2 (germline): MNHEY, SMNVEV (reference sequence). The sample is drawn from a study of blood T cells in healthy people across ages. Points from the study as a whole: Strong correlation existed between TCR beta diversity and naive T cell percentage. Bulk PBMC profiling left naive and antigen-experienced comparisons inconclusive.

The authors ran a second PCR of about 7 to 11 cycles using a sample-barcoded 5' primer and a J-beta primer mix. TCRdb redid the calling of the 5' RACE reads with MiXCR, one entry per CDR3 protein. This sample has about 970,000 distinct CDR3 sequences, with just over 50% found just once. This TCR came from a woman aged 60-75 years in good health. The V gene is TRBV27, the J gene TRBJ2-2, with D maybe TRBD2 (5 bases). The sequenced sample consisted of blood. The CDR3 here is CASSPRGLLSGELFF. DNA of the CDR3: TGTGCCAGCAGCCCCCGGGGTTTGTTGTCCGGGGAGCTGTTTTTT.